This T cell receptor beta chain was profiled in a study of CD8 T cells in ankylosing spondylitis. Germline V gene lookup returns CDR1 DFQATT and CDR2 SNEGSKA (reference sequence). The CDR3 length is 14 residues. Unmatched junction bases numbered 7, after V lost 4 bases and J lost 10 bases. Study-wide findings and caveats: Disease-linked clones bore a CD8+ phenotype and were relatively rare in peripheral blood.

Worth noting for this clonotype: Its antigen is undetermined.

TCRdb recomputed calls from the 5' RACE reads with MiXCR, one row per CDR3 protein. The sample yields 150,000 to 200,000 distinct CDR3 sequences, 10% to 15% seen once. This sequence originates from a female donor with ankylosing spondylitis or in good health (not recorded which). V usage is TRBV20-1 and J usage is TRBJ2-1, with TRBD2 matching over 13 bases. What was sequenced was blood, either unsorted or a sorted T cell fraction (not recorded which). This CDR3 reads CSAKGLAGRKEQFF. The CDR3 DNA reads TGCAGTGCTAAGGGACTAGCGGGAAGAAAAGAGCAGTTCTTC.